The next 21 T cell receptor beta chains were all read from a single sample in a study of blood T cells in healthy people across ages. Using a J-beta primer mix together with a sample-barcoded 5' primer, a second PCR was run for about 6 to 11 cycles. Using its own MiXCR run on the 5' RACE reads, TCRdb lists one record per CDR3 protein. Among approximately 600,000 distinct CDR3 sequences listed, 45% to 65% were seen once. The material sequenced was blood. These receptors came from a man in his sixties in good health.

V usage is TRBV9 and J usage is TRBJ2-6, with 8 bases identical to TRBD1. Germline-derived CDR1 and CDR2 are SGDLS and YYNGEE. Germline trimming cut 4 bases from V and 0 bases from J; bases unmatched to any gene: 9. The CDR3 runs 18 residues. The CDR3 sequence: CASSPGQGGHSGANVLTF. CDR3 DNA: TGTGCCAGCAGCCCCGGACAGGGAGGACACTCTGGGGCCAACGTCCTGACTTTC. Using reference TRBV9 and TRBJ2-6 for the parts outside the CDR3, the full variable domain is DSGVTQTPKHLITATGQRVTLRCSPRSGDLSVYWYQQSLDQGLQFLIQYYNGEERAKGNILERFSAQQFPDLHSELNLSSLELGDSALYFCASSPGQGGHSGANVLTFGAGSRLTVL.

This sequence joins TRBV9 and TRBJ2-1; tentative D call: TRBD2 (7 bases). Trimming removed 0 bases at V and 6 bases at J, with 19 bases between. The CDR3 loop spans 17 amino acids. Germline values: CDR1 SGDLS, CDR2 YYNGEE. CDR3 sequence reads: CASSVEGGNFQGNEQFF. CDR3 DNA: TGTGCCAGCAGCGTAGAGGGGGGGAATTTCCAAGGCAATGAGCAGTTCTTC.

The chain carries TRBV11-2 and TRBJ2-5; TRBD1 or TRBD2 may be the D gene (5 bases each). Germline-derived CDR1 and CDR2 are SGHAT and FQNNGV. V was shortened by 2 bases and J by 4 bases, with 14 bases between the two germline ends. The CDR3 loop spans 15 amino acids. CDR3 sequence: CASSLRGFGGETQYF. The CDR3 coding sequence is TGTGCCAGCAGCTTACGAGGCTTTGGGGGAGAGACCCAGTACTTC.

This clonotype was seen only a few times. The V and J genes are TRBV20-1 and TRBJ2-5, with TRBD2 identical over 13 bases. This CDR3 has 15 amino acids. Trimming at V came to 4 bases and at J to 3 bases, leaving 5 bases not matched to a gene. Germline V gene data show CDR1 as DFQATT and CDR2 as SNEGSKA (reference sequence). The CDR3, as DNA: TGCAGTGCTAACCGTGGGACTAGCGGGGAAGAGACCCAGTACTTC. It is translated as CSANRGTSGEETQYF.

The V gene is TRBV6-5, the J gene TRBJ2-2, with D possibly being TRBD1 (6 bases). Germline lookup yields CDR1 MNHEY and CDR2 SVGAGI. Trimming stripped 6 bases from V and 6 bases from J, with 14 bases between. This CDR3 comprises 14 residues. Here the CDR3 DNA reads TGTGCCAGCAGCCGACTACAGGGTCCCGGGGAGCTGTTTTTT. Translating it yields CASSRLQGPGELFF.

The chain combines TRBV12-3 or TRBV12-4 with TRBJ2-7, with D maybe TRBD1 (6 bases). This CDR3 has 14 residues. Trimming removed 3 bases from V and 4 bases from J, with 13 bases in between. CDR3 sequence reads: CASSFSGHTYEQYF. CDR3 bases: TGTGCCAGCAGTTTCTCGGGACACACTTACGAGCAGTACTTC.

This sequence joins TRBV5-1 and TRBJ2-3, with D unresolved. Per the germline V gene, CDR1 is SGHRS and CDR2 is YFSETQ. Deletions cut 1 base from V and 0 bases from J, with 6 bases between. CDR3 length: 14 amino acids. CDR3 protein: CASSLMDSTDTQYF. The CDR3 DNA follows: TGCGCCAGCAGCTTGATGGACAGCACAGATACGCAGTATTTT.

This chain connects TRBV5-4 to TRBJ2-1; 9 bases are shared with TRBD2. The CDR3 is 16 residues long. The germline V gene has CDR1 SGHNT and CDR2 YYREEE (reference sequence). The V segment lost 4 bases and the J segment 6 bases; nucleotides outside the gene matches: 11. CDR3 protein: CASSPPSGGNINEQFF. CDR3 in DNA: TGTGCCAGCAGCCCCCCCAGCGGGGGGAACATCAATGAGCAGTTCTTC.

V and J are TRBV3-1 and TRBJ1-2; maybe TRBD1 (6 bases). V shed 0 bases and J shed 6 bases, with 11 bases lying between them. Per germline, CDR1 LGHDT and CDR2 YNNKEL (reference sequence). The CDR3 length is 14 residues. The CDR3 bases are TGTGCCAGCAGCCAAGATATGTACAGGGATGGCTACACCTTC. Translation gives CASSQDMYRDGYTF.

This chain links TRBV20-1 with TRBJ2-3; TRBD1 might be the D (5 bases). The CDR3 sequence is 12 residues long. Germline loops: CDR1 DFQATT, CDR2 SNEGSKA (reference sequence). Trimming removed 5 bases at V and 6 bases at J, with 12 bases between. The DNA for the CDR3 is TGCAGTGCTCGAAAAACAGGCGATACGCAGTATTTT. This encodes CSARKTGDTQYF.

The V and J genes are TRBV20-1 and TRBJ2-5; 8 bases match TRBD2. The length of the CDR3 is 16 residues. Trimming cost V 0 bases and J 2 bases; bases outside gene matches: 8. Per germline, CDR1 DFQATT and CDR2 SNEGSKA (reference sequence). The CDR3 reads CSARDIRGGTQETQYF. The CDR3, as DNA: TGCAGTGCTAGAGATATACGCGGGGGGACTCAAGAGACCCAGTACTTC.

This rearrangement joins TRBV5-1 to TRBJ2-3; a weak D match, TRBD1 (5 bases). This CDR3 spans 15 amino acids. Trimming removed 0 bases at V and 2 bases at J, with 10 bases between. In germline, CDR1 is SGHRS, CDR2 YFSETQ. The CDR3 reads CASSLVDRNTDTQYF. The CDR3 DNA reads as TGCGCCAGCAGCTTGGTTGACAGAAACACAGATACGCAGTATTTT.

The chain recombines TRBV6-5 with TRBJ2-2; 9 nucleotides agree with TRBD2. The CDR3 loop spans 14 amino acids. With 5 bases clipped from V and 7 bases from J, the junction kept 5 bases outside the gene matches. The V gene's germline CDR1 is MNHEY and CDR2 SVGAGI. DNA of the CDR3: TGTGCCAGCAGTGGAGCGGGGGGTTACGGGGAGCTGTTTTTT. This codes for CASSGAGGYGELFF.

The chain has TRBV6-2 or TRBV6-3 and TRBJ2-7; 9 bases match TRBD1. The CDR3 is made up of 15 amino acids. Germline-derived CDR1 and CDR2 are MNHEY and SVGEGT. V lost 5 bases, J lost 5 bases, and 10 bases stayed unmatched. The chain's CDR3 is CASSKQGAPPHEQYF. DNA for the CDR3: TGTGCCAGCAGTAAACAGGGGGCCCCTCCCCACGAGCAGTACTTC.

V gene TRBV5-4 combines with J gene TRBJ2-1, with a possible D match to TRBD2 (7 bases). The CDR3 runs 16 residues. Germline CDR1 reads SGHNT; CDR2 reads YYREEE (reference sequence). V was trimmed by 0 bases and J by 7 bases, leaving 17 bases between them. Here the CDR3 reads CASSLGGGGAANEQFF. Here the CDR3 DNA reads TGTGCCAGCAGCTTGGGCGGTGGGGGGGCGGCAAATGAGCAGTTCTTC.

The chain carries TRBV29-1 and TRBJ2-1; 13 nucleotides line up with TRBD2. Trimming took 5 bases from V and 8 from J; bases not matched to a gene: 6. This CDR3 contains 14 residues. Germline V lookup: CDR1 SQVTM, CDR2 ANQGSEA. Here the CDR3 DNA reads TGCAGCGTTTACACTAGCGGGGGGGCCCATGAGCAGTTCTTC. The encoded protein is CSVYTSGGAHEQFF.

This chain connects TRBV29-1 to TRBJ2-1, with TRBD1 identical over 12 bases. V shed 6 bases and J 7 bases; nucleotides not matched to a gene: 13. The CDR3 is 16 residues long. Germline CDR1 SQVTM, CDR2 ANQGSEA. The CDR3 is CSVSGTGGRGGNEQFF. The DNA for the CDR3 is TGCAGCGTCTCCGGGACAGGGGGCCGAGGAGGGAATGAGCAGTTCTTC.

This clonotype was observed a single time. CDR3 nucleotide sequence: TGTGCCAGCATGAGCTCGGCGGGCAGAGGAGCTAACTATGGCTACACCTTC. It yields the protein CASMSSAGRGANYGYTF. This sequence joins TRBV27 and TRBJ1-2, with D unresolved. CDR1 and CDR2 (germline): MNHEY, SMNVEV (reference sequence). This CDR3 contains 17 residues. V lost 7 bases and J 0 bases, leaving 21 bases between the germline ends.

This clonotype was recorded a few times. The CDR3 DNA follows: TGTGCCAGCAGTTACACTCAGGACGAGCAGTTCTTC. It encodes CASSYTQDEQFF. The chain joins TRBV6-5 to TRBJ2-1, with unresolved D. Trimming pared 2 bases from V and 10 bases from J, leaving 9 bases between. Germline V CDR1 and CDR2: MNHEY, SVGAGI. The CDR3 consists of 12 residues.

This clonotype has just a few counts. The chain employs TRBV20-1 and TRBJ2-7, with TRBD1 matching over 10 bases. CDR3 length: 14 residues. Germline V gives CDR1 DFQATT, CDR2 SNEGSKA (reference sequence). After removal of 6 bases from V and 4 bases from J, the junction contained 9 bases not matched to a gene. CDR3: CSARFPGQGYEQYF. In DNA, the CDR3 is TGCAGTGCGAGATTCCCGGGACAGGGGTACGAGCAGTACTTC.

The chain links TRBV2 to TRBJ1-2; TRBD1 matches 11 bases. The CDR3 extends over 14 amino acids. Germline V gene data show CDR1 as SNHLY and CDR2 as FYNNEI. V lost 5 bases, J lost 6 bases, and 5 bases stayed unmatched. CDR3 bases: TGTGCCAGCAGTTACGGACAGGGGGCAGATGGCTACACCTTC. Its translation: CASSYGQGADGYTF.